This T cell receptor (beta chain) was retrieved from a study of blood T cell repertoires in COVID-19. Assay used: immunoSEQ multiplex PCR; TCRdb lists only in-frame clones, some missing. The table lists 240,000 or so clones, around 86% of them singletons. CDR1 SQVTM and CDR2 ANQGSEA come from the germline V gene. This CDR3 has 19 residues. J gave up 0 bases and V 0 bases, and 16 bases lay outside the gene matches. Sequencing input: peripheral blood. This clonotype was sampled from a woman aged 25 to 39 who had recovered from COVID-19. The chain employs TRBV29-1 and TRBJ1-2; 7 bases map to TRBD1. The CDR3 DNA reads TGCAGCGTTGAAGATATTATATGGGGACAGACTGAAGCTAACTATGGCTACACCTTC. Its protein is CSVEDIIWGQTEANYGYTF.